A single T cell receptor beta chain is shown here with its context. Its target is not known. This entry belongs to a study of blood T cells in healthy people across ages. Study results and limitations: It was not possible, with unsorted PBMCs, to conclusively compare naive and antigen-experienced cells.

V gave up 5 bases and J gave up 1 base, with 8 bases separating them. The germline CDR1 and CDR2 sequences are SGHTA and FQGNSA. CDR3 length: 14 amino acids. Primers used in a second PCR of roughly 6 to 12 cycles were a sample-barcoded 5' primer and a J-beta primer mix. Via MiXCR, TCRdb re-called the 5' RACE reads, giving one row per CDR3 protein. The repertoire has about 750,000 distinct CDR3 sequences, about 55% of them found once; the top ten carry roughly 37%. This TCR came from a man older than 75 in good health. This rearrangement joins TRBV7-2 to TRBJ2-2; D gene unclear. Sequencing was carried out using blood. In DNA, the CDR3 is TGTGCCAGCAGCCCGAACGAGAACACCGGGGAGCTGTTTTTT. It codes for CASSPNENTGELFF.